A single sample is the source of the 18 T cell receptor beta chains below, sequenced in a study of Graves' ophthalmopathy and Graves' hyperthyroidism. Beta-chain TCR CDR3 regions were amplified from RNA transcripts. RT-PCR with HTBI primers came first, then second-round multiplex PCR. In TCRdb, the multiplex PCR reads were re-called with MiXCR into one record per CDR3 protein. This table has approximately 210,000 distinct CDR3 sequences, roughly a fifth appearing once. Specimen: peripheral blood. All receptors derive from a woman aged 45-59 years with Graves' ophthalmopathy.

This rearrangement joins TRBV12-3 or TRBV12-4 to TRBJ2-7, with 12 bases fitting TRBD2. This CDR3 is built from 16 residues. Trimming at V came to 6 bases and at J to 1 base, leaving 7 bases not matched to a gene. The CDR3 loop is CASRYAGTSGSYEQYF. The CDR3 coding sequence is TGTGCCAGCAGGTATGCCGGGACTAGCGGGTCCTACGAGCAGTACTTC.

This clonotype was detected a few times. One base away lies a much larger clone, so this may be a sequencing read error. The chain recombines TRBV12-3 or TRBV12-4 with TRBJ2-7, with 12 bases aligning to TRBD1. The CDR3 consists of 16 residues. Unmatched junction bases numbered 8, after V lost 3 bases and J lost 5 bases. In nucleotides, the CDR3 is TGTGCCAGCAGTTTCGGGACAGGGGGCTTTGGTCACGAGCAGTACTTC. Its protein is CASSFGTGGFGHEQYF.

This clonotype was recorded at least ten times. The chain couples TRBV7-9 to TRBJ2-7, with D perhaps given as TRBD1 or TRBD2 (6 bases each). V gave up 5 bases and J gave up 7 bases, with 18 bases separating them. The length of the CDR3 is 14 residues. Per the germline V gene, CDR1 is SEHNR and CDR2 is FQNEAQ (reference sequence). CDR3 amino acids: CASSKGGPPLEQYF. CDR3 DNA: TGTGCCAGCAGCAAGGGGGGACCTCCCCTAGAGCAGTACTTC.

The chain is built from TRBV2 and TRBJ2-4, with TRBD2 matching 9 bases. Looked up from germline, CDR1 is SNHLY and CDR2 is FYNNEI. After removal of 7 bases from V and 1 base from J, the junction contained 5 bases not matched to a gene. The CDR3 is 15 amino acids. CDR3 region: CASIGAGGAKNIQYF. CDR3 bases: TGTGCCAGCATTGGGGCGGGGGGGGCCAAAAACATTCAGTACTTC.

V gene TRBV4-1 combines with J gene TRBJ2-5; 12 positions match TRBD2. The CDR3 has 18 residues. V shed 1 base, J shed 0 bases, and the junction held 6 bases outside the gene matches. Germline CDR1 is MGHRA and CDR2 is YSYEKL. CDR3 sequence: CASSQVHLAGGDQETQYF. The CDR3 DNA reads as TGCGCCAGCAGCCAAGTCCACCTAGCGGGAGGGGACCAAGAGACCCAGTACTTC.

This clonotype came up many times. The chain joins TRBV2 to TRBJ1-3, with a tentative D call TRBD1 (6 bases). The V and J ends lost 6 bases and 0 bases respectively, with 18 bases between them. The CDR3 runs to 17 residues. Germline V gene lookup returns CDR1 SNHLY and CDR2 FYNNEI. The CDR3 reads CASRTGGLMSSGNTIYF. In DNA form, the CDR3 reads TGTGCCAGCAGAACGGGGGGGCTAATGAGCTCTGGAAACACCATATATTTT.

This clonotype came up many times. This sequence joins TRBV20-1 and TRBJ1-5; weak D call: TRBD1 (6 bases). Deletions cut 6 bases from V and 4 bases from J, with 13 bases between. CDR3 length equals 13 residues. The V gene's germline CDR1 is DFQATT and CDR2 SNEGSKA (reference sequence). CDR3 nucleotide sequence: TGCAGTGCAACCGGGACATCTAATCAGCCCCAGCATTTT. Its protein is CSATGTSNQPQHF.

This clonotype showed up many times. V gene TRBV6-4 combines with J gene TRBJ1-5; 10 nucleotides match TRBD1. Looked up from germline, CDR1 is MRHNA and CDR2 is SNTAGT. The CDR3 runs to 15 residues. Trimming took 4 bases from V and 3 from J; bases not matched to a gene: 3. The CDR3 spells CASSGQGANNQPQHF. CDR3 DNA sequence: TGTGCCAGCAGTGGACAGGGGGCGAACAATCAGCCCCAGCATTTT.

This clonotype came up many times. The CDR3, as DNA: TGTGCCAGCACCCCGACCGTTGGGACCACCTACGAGCAGTACTTC. Protein sequence: CASTPTVGTTYEQYF. This rearrangement joins TRBV27 to TRBJ2-7; possibly TRBD1 or TRBD2 for D (5 bases each). This CDR3 is built from 15 residues. Trimming pared 7 bases from V and 2 bases from J, leaving 18 bases between. The germline CDR1 and CDR2 sequences are MNHEY and SMNVEV (reference sequence).

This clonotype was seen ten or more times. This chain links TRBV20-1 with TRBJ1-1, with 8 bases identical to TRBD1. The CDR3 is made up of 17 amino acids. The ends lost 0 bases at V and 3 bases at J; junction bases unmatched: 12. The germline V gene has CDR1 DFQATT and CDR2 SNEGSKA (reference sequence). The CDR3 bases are TGCAGTGCTAGAGACACCGGGGTTAGACAGGGGTACACTGAAGCTTTCTTT. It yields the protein CSARDTGVRQGYTEAFF.

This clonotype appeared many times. The CDR3 DNA is TGCAGTGCTAGAGATGGGTATACCATCTACGAGCAGTACTTC. Encoded protein: CSARDGYTIYEQYF. The J gene is TRBJ2-7, the V gene TRBV20-1; no reliable D call. CDR1 is DFQATT and CDR2 is SNEGSKA in the germline V gene (reference sequence). The CDR3 is 14 residues long. V was clipped by 0 bases and J by 3 bases, with 12 bases between them.

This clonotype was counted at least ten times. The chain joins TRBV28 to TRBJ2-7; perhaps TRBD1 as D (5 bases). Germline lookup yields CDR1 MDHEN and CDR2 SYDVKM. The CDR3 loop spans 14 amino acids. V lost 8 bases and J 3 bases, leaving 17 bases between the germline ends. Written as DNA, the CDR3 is TGTGCCAGCCAGGGTCTCGGGCTCTACTACGAGCAGTACTTC. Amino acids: CASQGLGLYYEQYF.

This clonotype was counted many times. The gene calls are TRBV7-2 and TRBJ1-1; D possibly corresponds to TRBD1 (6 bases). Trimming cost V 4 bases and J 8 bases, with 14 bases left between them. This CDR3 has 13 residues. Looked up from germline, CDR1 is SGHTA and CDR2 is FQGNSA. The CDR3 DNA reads TGTGCCAGCAGCTCACACAGGGTGGGAGAAGCTTTCTTT. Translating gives CASSSHRVGEAFF.

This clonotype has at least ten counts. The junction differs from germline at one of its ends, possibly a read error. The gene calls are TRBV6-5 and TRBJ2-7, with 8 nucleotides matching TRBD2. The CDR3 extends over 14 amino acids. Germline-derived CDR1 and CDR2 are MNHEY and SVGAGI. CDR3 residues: CASSLAGSQSAQCF. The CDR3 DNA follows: TGTGCCAGCAGCCTAGCGGGTAGCCAGTCGGCTCAGTGCTTC.

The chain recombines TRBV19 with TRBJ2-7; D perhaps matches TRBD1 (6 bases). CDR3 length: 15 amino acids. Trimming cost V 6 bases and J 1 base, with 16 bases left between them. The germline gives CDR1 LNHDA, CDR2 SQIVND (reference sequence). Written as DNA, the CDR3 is TGTGCCAGTAGGCAACAGGGTTCAGGGTCCTACGAGCAGTACTTC. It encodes CASRQQGSGSYEQYF.

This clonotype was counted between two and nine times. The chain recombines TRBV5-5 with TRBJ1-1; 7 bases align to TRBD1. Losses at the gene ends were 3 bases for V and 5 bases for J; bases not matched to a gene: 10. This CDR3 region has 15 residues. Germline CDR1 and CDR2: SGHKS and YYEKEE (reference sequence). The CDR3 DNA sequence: TGTGCCAGCAGCTCCAGGACAGGTGGGGGGACTGAAGCTTTCTTT. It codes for CASSSRTGGGTEAFF.

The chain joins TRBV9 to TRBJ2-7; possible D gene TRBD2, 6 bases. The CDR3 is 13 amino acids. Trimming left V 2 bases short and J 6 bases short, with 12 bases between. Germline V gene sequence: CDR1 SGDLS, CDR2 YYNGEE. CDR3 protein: CASSVTSSSEQYF. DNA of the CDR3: TGTGCCAGCAGCGTGACTAGTTCCAGCGAGCAGTACTTC.

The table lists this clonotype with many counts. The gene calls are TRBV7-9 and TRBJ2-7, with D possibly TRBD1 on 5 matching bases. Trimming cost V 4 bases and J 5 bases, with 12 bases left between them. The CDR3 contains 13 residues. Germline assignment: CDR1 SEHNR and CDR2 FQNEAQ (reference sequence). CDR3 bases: TGTGCCAGCAGCTGGGGCCCTTCAAACGAGCAGTACTTC. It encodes CASSWGPSNEQYF. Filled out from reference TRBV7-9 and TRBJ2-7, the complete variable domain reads DTGVSQNPRHKITKRGQNVTFRCDPISEHNRLYWYRQTLGQGPEFLTYFQNEAQLEKSRLLSDRFSAERPKGSFSTLEIQRTEQGDSAMYLCASSWGPSNEQYFGPGTRLTVT.